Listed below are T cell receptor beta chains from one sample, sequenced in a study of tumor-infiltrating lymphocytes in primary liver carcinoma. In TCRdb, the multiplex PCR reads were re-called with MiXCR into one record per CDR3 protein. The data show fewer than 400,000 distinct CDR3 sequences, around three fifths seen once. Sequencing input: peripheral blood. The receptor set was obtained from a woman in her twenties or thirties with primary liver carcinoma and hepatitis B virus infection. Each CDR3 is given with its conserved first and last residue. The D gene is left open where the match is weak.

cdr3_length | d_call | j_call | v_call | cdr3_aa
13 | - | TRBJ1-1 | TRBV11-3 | CASSLGMTGQAFF
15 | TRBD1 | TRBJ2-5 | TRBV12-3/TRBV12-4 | CASSRGTGGQETQYF
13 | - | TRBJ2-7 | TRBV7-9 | CASSFGGIYEQYF
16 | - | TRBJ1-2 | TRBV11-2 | CASSFPSPGRGYGYTF
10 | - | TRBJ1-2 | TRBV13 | CATGGYGYTF
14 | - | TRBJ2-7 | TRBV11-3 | CVRPQIRGIYEQYF
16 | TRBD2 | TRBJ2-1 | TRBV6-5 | CASSGTSGGSYNEQFF
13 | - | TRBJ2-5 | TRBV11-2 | CANSLWPEKAQYF
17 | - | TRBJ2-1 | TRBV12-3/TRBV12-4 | CASSPFGSKFAYNEQFF
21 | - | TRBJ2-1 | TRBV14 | CASRQQIGRSRWESSYNEQFF
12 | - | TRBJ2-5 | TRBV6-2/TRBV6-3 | CASSLSQETQYF
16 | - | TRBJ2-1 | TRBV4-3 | CATSQDAGSSYNERSF
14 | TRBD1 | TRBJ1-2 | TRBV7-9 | CASSHSTGNYGYTF
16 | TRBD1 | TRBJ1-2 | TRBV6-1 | CASSEHFKGALYGYTF
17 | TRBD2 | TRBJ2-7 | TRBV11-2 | CASSSSRTSGIRAEQYF
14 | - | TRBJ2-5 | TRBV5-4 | CASSSPGTQVTQYF
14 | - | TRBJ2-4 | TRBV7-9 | CASSLNGIGNIQYF
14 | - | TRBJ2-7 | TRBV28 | CASSLLPRGDEQYF
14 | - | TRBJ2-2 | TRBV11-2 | CASSLYRNTGELFF
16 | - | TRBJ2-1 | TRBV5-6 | CASSRFPGVSYNEHFF
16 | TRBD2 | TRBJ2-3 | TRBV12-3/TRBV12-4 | CASTSNSGRAGDTQYF
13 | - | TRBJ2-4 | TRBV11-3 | CASSPRPANIQYF
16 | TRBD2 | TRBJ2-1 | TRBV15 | CATSRDKGLAGVEQFF
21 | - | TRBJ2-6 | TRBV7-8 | CASSLWLPFSRNSTGANVLTF
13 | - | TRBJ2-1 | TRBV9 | CASSVEPYNEQFF
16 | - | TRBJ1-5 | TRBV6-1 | CASSVYTGTPNQPQHF
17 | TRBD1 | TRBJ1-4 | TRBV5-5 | CASSLAGGGTGPGKLFF
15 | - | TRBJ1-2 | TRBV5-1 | CASSLAPTANYGYTF
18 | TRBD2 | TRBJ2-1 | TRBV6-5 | CASNSPGRVAGDYNEQFF
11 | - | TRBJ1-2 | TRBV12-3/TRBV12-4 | CASSSFRGYTF
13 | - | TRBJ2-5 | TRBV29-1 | CSVGVGGSRTQYF
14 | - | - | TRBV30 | CAWSDIRLNQPQYF
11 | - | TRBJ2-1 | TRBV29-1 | CSVVTAREQFF
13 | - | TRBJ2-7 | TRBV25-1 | CASSESGSSEQYF
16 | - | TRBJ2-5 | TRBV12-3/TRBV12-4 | CASSSNPETNLETQYF
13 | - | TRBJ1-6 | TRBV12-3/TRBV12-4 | CASSIEGFSPLHF
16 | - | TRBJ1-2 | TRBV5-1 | CASSPPRGEANYGYIF
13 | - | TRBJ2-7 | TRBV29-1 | CSVLLSSSYEQYF
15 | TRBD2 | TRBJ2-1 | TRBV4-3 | CASSPWSGGAMGVVF
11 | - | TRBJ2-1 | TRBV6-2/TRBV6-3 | CASDEGNEQFF
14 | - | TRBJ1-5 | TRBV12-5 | CASGLKGKKCSQHF
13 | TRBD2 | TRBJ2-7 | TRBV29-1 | CSVEGTSVYEQYF
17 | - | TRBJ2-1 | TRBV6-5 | CASSYSPSLSSYNEQFF
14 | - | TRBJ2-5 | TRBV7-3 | CANSLGGAQEIQYF
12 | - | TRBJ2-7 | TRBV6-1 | CASTDSYYEQYF
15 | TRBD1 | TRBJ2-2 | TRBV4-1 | CASSSWTGTTGELFF
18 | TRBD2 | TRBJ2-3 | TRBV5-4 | CASTSGLAGPGGADTQYF
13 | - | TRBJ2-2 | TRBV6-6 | CASIMSNTGKLFF
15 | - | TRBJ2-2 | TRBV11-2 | CASSLYTRNTGELFF
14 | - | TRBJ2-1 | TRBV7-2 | CASSFSGAYNEQFF
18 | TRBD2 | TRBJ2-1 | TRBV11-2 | CATSPGGSGRRSCNEQFF
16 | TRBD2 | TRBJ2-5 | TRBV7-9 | CASSLAGGGSQETQYF
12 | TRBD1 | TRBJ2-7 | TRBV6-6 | CASSYGTEEQYF
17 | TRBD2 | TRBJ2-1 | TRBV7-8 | CVSSPQMTSGINNEQFF
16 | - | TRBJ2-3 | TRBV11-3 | CARSLFRGANTDTQYF
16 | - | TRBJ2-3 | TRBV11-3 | CASNLDPGTSTDTQYF